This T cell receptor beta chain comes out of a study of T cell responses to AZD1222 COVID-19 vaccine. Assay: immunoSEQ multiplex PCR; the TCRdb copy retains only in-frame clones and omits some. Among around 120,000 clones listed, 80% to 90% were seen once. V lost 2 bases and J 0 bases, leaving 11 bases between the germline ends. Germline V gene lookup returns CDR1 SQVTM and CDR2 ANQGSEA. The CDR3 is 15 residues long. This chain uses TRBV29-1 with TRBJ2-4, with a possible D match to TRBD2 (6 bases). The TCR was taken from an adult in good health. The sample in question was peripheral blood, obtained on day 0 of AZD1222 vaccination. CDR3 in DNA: TGCAGCGTTGAAACCGGGGGACTAGCCAAAAACATTCAGTACTTC. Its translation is CSVETGGLAKNIQYF. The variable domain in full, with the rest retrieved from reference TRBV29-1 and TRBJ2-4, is SAVISQKPSRDICQRGTSLTIQCQVDSQVTMMFWYRQQPGQSLTLIATANQGSEATYESGFVIDKFPISRPNLTFSTLTVSNMSPEDSSIYLCSVETGGLAKNIQYFGAGTRLSVL.